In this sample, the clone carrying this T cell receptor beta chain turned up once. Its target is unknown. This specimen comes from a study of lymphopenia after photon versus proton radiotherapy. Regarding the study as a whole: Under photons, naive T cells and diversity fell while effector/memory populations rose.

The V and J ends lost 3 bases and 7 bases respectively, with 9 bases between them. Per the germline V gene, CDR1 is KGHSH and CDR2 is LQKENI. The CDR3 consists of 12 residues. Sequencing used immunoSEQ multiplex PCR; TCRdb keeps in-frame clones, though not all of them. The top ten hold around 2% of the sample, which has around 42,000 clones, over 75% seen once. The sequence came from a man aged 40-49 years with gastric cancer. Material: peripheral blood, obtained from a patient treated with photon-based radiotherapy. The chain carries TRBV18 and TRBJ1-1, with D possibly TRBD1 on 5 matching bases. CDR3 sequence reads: CASSPSGLEAFF. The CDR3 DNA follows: TGTGCCAGCTCACCTTCGGGACTTGAAGCTTTCTTT.